This record concerns one TCR beta chain sequence. It lacks a known antigen. Per-base quality was not reported, and no clone a single base away is much larger than it. The sample comes from a study of OX40 agonist ivuxolimab in advanced cancers. A note on the overall study: Ivuxolimab was an agonistic, fully human IgG2 monoclonal antibody directed against OX40 (CD134), a costimulatory receptor. Intravenous ivuxolimab was administered to patients every 2 weeks at six dose levels: 0.01, 0.1, 0.3, 1.5, 3 and 10 mg/kg. Of the approximately 53 patients in dose escalation, about 20 had hepatocellular carcinoma, some 15 had melanoma, 9 had renal cell carcinoma and 9 had head and neck cancer. In the dose-escalation cohort, around four fifths of patients were male, and the mean age was approximately 60 years, with a range of about 20 to 79. Prior anti-PD-1, anti-PD-L1 or anti-CTLA-4 therapy was permitted, and 30% to 45% of dose-escalation patients had received checkpoint inhibitors. Partial responses occurred in three dose-escalation patients: two with cutaneous melanoma and one with hepatocellular carcinoma. Peripheral TCRbeta sequencing was intended to test whether TCR sequence diversity was altered and clonal T-cell expansion was caused by ivuxolimab. The paper describes the monotherapy dose-escalation part (N of about 47 patients) of the phase I trial of ivuxolimab.

Genomic DNA was isolated from the sorted cells so that the TCRbeta CDR3 region could be sequenced. TCRbeta CDR3 regions were sequenced using the immunoSEQ Assay. The table was pulled from immuneACCESS by TCRdb, which kept in-frame rearrangements only. Such tables lose some clones; where checked, under half of the loss comes from unresolved V genes, and the rest has no known cause. This sample holds over 55,000 clones; 80% to 90% were observed only once. The ten largest clones represent roughly 0.6% of the sample. The full study reports these points: Low levels of normalized T-cell clonal expansion were also seen in some patients who did not respond. At doses from 0.1 to 3.0 mg/kg, clonal expansion was seen in both CD4+ and CD8+ blood T cells between baseline and week 6. Partial responders in the 0.1-3.0 mg/kg groups had among the lowest normalized peripheral clonal expansion, especially among CD8+ T cells. Antigen specificity was not determined for the clonally expanded peripheral T cells. On average, CD8+ T cells showed more expanded clones than CD4+ T cells after ivuxolimab.

The trial excluded patients who had a history of autoimmune disease or who were on systemic immunosuppression. Peripheral blood for TCR sequencing was collected from all dose cohorts at baseline, on cycle 4 day 1, and on cycle 7 day 1. The samples were drawn from a first-in-human, open-label, multicenter phase I dose-escalation trial of ivuxolimab. Adults with locally advanced or metastatic melanoma, renal cell carcinoma, hepatocellular carcinoma or head and neck squamous cell carcinoma were enrolled in the trial. Before TCR sequencing, CD4+ T cells and CD8+ T cells from peripheral blood were sorted into separate populations. The germline V gene yields SGHRS for CDR1 and YFSETQ for CDR2. CDR3 length: 15 amino acids, cysteine to phenylalanine. The only DNA kept is the CDR3, 45 bases in frame from the first base. The germline V and J ends show losses of 0 bases and 4 bases respectively, and no gene match explains 5 bases of the junction.

The chain is encoded by TRBV5-1 joined to TRBJ1-1; 8 bases in between match TRBD1. This clonotype originated in an adult with an advanced solid tumor such as melanoma, head and neck, liver or kidney cancer. The sample here was CD4+ or CD8+ T cells sorted from blood, taken in a trial of the OX40 agonist ivuxolimab. Read as DNA, the sequence is TGCGCCAGCAGCTTGGCCGGACAGGGTGGCACTGAAGCTTTCTTT. Its protein is CASSLAGQGGTEAFF.